Following are 32 T cell receptor beta chains from one sample sequenced in a study of human T cells and chemical hapten exposure. TCRdb redid the calling of the RACE reads with MiXCR, one entry per CDR3 protein. The table includes 110,000 to 150,000 distinct CDR3 sequences, about an eighth detected once. Time point reported: patch test 2, 6 weeks after DPC sensitization. Treatment denoted: therapeutic diphenylcyclopropenone sensitization with weekly scalp DPC. The sample was whole blood, taken in connection with sensitization to the hapten diphenylcyclopropenone (DPC). Receptors originate from a woman aged 45-59 years with alopecia areata. Some clones in this sample may be carry-over from other donors' samples.

This clonotype was seen a few times. The chain employs TRBV12-3 or TRBV12-4 and TRBJ1-1; no clear D gene. With 4 bases removed from V and 4 bases from J, the gap between germline ends came to 19 bases. The CDR3 sequence is 16 residues long. CDR3 nucleotides: TGTGCCAGCAGTTCCCCCGGACGGCAGTGGGGCACTGAAGCTTTCTTT. It encodes CASSSPGRQWGTEAFF.

At least ten counts were recorded for this clonotype. The rearrangement links TRBV6-5 to TRBJ1-2; no clear D. The CDR3 covers 14 residues. With 2 bases removed from V and 8 bases from J, the gap between germline ends came to 15 bases. Per germline, CDR1 MNHEY and CDR2 SVGAGI. The CDR3 bases are TGTGCCAGCAGTTACACCGACTCTGGAGGGGGCTACACCTTC. Its translation: CASSYTDSGGGYTF.

This clonotype was counted at least ten times. V gene TRBV27 combines with J gene TRBJ2-7; 12 bases are shared with TRBD2. CDR1 is MNHEY, CDR2 SMNVEV, per germline (reference sequence). Germline trimming cut 1 base from V and 4 bases from J; bases unmatched to any gene: 14. There are 19 residues in the CDR3. CDR3 protein: CASSLFVGASGRAGYEQYF. CDR3 in DNA: TGTGCCAGCAGTTTATTTGTTGGGGCTAGCGGGAGGGCCGGGTACGAGCAGTACTTC.

This chain joins TRBV11-2 and TRBJ2-3; the D is unclear. Between the trimmed V and J ends, which lost 0 bases and 4 bases, there was a span of 8 bases. The CDR3 has 14 amino acids. Per the germline V gene, CDR1 is SGHAT and CDR2 is FQNNGV. For the CDR3, the DNA is TGTGCCAGCAGCTTAGATCGCCAGCCAGATACGCAGTATTTT. Translation gives CASSLDRQPDTQYF.

The chain is built from TRBV30 and TRBJ2-6; 9 bases are a match to TRBD1. The CDR3 is 19 residues long. V was clipped by 2 bases and J by 4 bases; unmatched bases: 15. Germline V CDR1 and CDR2: GTSNPN, SVGIG (reference sequence). This CDR3 is CAWSKTRTGASNGANVLTF. The DNA for the CDR3 is TGTGCCTGGAGTAAAACAAGGACAGGGGCAAGCAACGGGGCCAACGTCCTGACTTTC.

Only a few counts were recorded for this clonotype. J is TRBJ2-7 and V is TRBV28; TRBD2 might be the D (6 bases). Trimming stripped 2 bases from V and 4 bases from J, with 12 bases between. The CDR3 length is 14 residues. Germline CDR1 MDHEN, CDR2 SYDVKM. This CDR3 reads CASSLLGSQYEQYF. CDR3 nucleotides: TGTGCCAGCAGTTTACTCGGGAGTCAGTACGAGCAGTACTTC.

In its sample, this clonotype was seen a few times. This chain joins TRBV29-1 and TRBJ1-3; TRBD1 is a possible D gene (5 bases). There are 13 residues in the CDR3. The ends were cut back, 7 bases at V and 4 bases at J, with 14 bases in the middle. Germline V lookup: CDR1 SQVTM, CDR2 ANQGSEA. This CDR3 reads CSAWSGLGNTIYF. The CDR3, as DNA: TGCAGCGCCTGGTCAGGGCTGGGAAACACCATATATTTT.

This clonotype was seen only a few times. The J gene is TRBJ2-5, the V gene TRBV3-1; D is unresolved. The CDR3 length is 12 residues. Germline V lookup: CDR1 LGHDT, CDR2 YNNKEL (reference sequence). Trimming pared 0 bases from V and 9 bases from J, leaving 8 bases between. The DNA for the CDR3 is TGTGCCAGCAGCCAAGAGCAGAGACCCCAGTACTTC. This gives the protein CASSQEQRPQYF.

This clonotype was recorded many times. The rearrangement uses TRBV30 and TRBJ2-7, with D possibly matching TRBD1 (6 bases). Trimming took off 3 bases at V and 9 bases at J, with 15 bases between the two ends. Germline CDR1 and CDR2: GTSNPN and SVGIG (reference sequence). The CDR3 loop spans 12 amino acids. CDR3 region: CAWSNREGMQYF. DNA of the CDR3: TGTGCCTGGAGCAACAGGGAAGGTATGCAGTACTTC. The full variable domain, its missing parts supplied by reference TRBV30 and TRBJ2-7, is SQTIHQWPATLVQPVGSPLSLECTVEGTSNPNLYWYRQAAGRGLQLLFYSVGIGQISSEVPQNLSASRPQDRQFILSSKKLLLSDSGFYLCAWSNREGMQYFGPGTRLTVT.

V is TRBV7-8 and J is TRBJ2-1, with D possibly matching TRBD2 (5 bases). The germline gives CDR1 SGHVS, CDR2 FQNEAQ. This CDR3 has 15 residues. V lost 7 bases and J lost 3, with 16 bases in between. The CDR3, as DNA: TGTGCCAGCATCTCGGAATTAGCGCTCTACAATGAGCAGTTCTTC. Translation: CASISELALYNEQFF.

This chain connects TRBV5-1 to TRBJ2-7, with TRBD2 as a possible D gene (5 bases). This CDR3 spans 14 amino acids. The germline V and J ends were trimmed by 0 bases and 2 bases, with 9 bases remaining between them. From germline, CDR1 is SGHRS and CDR2 YFSETQ. In nucleotides, the CDR3 is TGCGCCAGCAGCTTGGGCGGGTCCACCTACGAGCAGTACTTC. Its translation: CASSLGGSTYEQYF.

J is TRBJ2-1 and V is TRBV29-1; TRBD1 matches at 7 bases. The CDR3 has 14 residues. J was trimmed by 1 base and V by 5 bases; bases with no gene match: 5. Germline V gives CDR1 SQVTM, CDR2 ANQGSEA. CDR3 in DNA: TGCAGCGTTCGGACAGGCTCGTCCTACAATGAGCAGTTCTTC. This translates into CSVRTGSSYNEQFF.

This chain uses TRBV29-1 with TRBJ1-1; 10 bases are shared with TRBD1. CDR3 length: 14 amino acids. V shed 2 bases, J shed 4 bases, and the junction held 4 bases outside the gene matches. Germline CDR1 is SQVTM and CDR2 is ANQGSEA. In DNA form, the CDR3 reads TGCAGCGTTGAACACGGACAGGGGGTCACTGAAGCTTTCTTT. Residues: CSVEHGQGVTEAFF.

CDR3: CASSFDAGQVNTEAFF. CDR3 coding DNA: TGTGCCAGCAGCTTCGACGCGGGACAGGTGAACACTGAAGCTTTCTTT. The chain links TRBV7-8 to TRBJ1-1, with 8 bases identical to TRBD1. The V and J ends lost 3 bases and 0 bases, in that order; junction bases with no gene match: 6. The CDR3 is 16 amino acids. Germline V gene lookup returns CDR1 SGHVS and CDR2 FQNEAQ.

The J gene is TRBJ1-1, the V gene TRBV6-5; 9 bases match TRBD1. The CDR3 extends over 16 amino acids. Trimming removed 6 bases from V and 4 bases from J; junction bases left unmatched: 12. CDR1 and CDR2 (germline): MNHEY, SVGAGI. This CDR3 reads CASSRTGVAVGTEAFF. For the CDR3, the DNA is TGTGCCAGCAGCCGGACAGGGGTGGCGGTGGGCACTGAAGCTTTCTTT.

This clonotype was picked up a small number of times. The chain recombines TRBV11-3 with TRBJ2-1; the match to TRBD2 covers 11 bases. Per germline, CDR1 SGHNT and CDR2 YENEEA. The CDR3 sequence is 15 residues long. The ends lost 5 bases at V and 2 bases at J; junction bases unmatched: 2. The CDR3 nucleotides are TGTGCCAGCAGCACGGGACTAGCGGCCTACAATGAGCAGTTCTTC. This codes for CASSTGLAAYNEQFF.

This chain links TRBV29-1 with TRBJ2-5; 8 nucleotides line up with TRBD1. The CDR3 spans 11 residues. Trimming removed 6 bases from V and 4 bases from J; junction bases left unmatched: 1. The germline gives CDR1 SQVTM, CDR2 ANQGSEA. CDR3 sequence (DNA): TGCAGCGTGACAGGGGTAGAGACCCAGTACTTC. Translation gives CSVTGVETQYF.

This clonotype was counted a few times. V and J are TRBV29-1 and TRBJ1-5, with unresolved D. Trimming stripped 4 bases from V and 3 bases from J, with 10 bases between. From germline, CDR1 is SQVTM and CDR2 ANQGSEA. This CDR3 is built from 13 residues. The CDR3 here is CSVVGGDNQPQHF. CDR3 sequence (DNA): TGCAGCGTTGTGGGCGGTGACAATCAGCCCCAGCATTTT.

The sample holds a few counts of this clonotype. This chain connects TRBV27 to TRBJ2-5, with D perhaps assigned TRBD1 or TRBD2 (5 bases each). V lost 0 bases and J 7 bases, leaving 15 bases between the germline ends. CDR3 length: 15 residues. Germline loops: CDR1 MNHEY, CDR2 SMNVEV (reference sequence). The CDR3 here is CASSLSSGHPGTQYF. The CDR3 DNA is TGTGCCAGCAGTTTATCGAGCGGACACCCGGGGACCCAGTACTTC.

This clonotype has just a few counts. The chain links TRBV14 to TRBJ2-7; possible D gene TRBD1, 7 bases. Looked up from germline, CDR1 is SGHDN and CDR2 is FVKESK. The CDR3 sequence is 13 residues long. Trimming pared 4 bases from V and 9 bases from J, leaving 16 bases between. The CDR3 nucleotides are TGTGCCAGCAGCCCGGGGGACAGTCGAGGGCAGTACTTC. The encoded protein is CASSPGDSRGQYF.

CDR3 in amino acids: CASTQGPNTEAFF. In DNA, the CDR3 is TGTGCCAGTACTCAAGGGCCGAACACTGAAGCTTTCTTT. The genes are TRBV19 and TRBJ1-1; D gene uncertain. With 7 bases removed from V and 1 base from J, the gap between germline ends came to 10 bases. There are 13 residues in the CDR3. The germline gives CDR1 LNHDA, CDR2 SQIVND (reference sequence).

In its sample, this clonotype was seen many times. This chain uses TRBV7-9 with TRBJ2-1; 13 bases fit TRBD2. J lost 9 bases, V lost 6 bases, and 5 bases had no gene match. This CDR3 comprises 14 residues. The V gene's germline CDR1 is SEHNR and CDR2 FQNEAQ (reference sequence). The CDR3 sequence: CASSTGLAGSEQFF. CDR3 bases: TGTGCCAGCAGTACGGGACTAGCGGGATCTGAGCAGTTCTTC.

In this sample, this clonotype turned up many times. The chain recombines TRBV7-9 with TRBJ1-4; D gene ambiguous. The germline V and J ends were trimmed by 5 bases and 8 bases, with 15 bases remaining between them. Germline V gives CDR1 SEHNR, CDR2 FQNEAQ (reference sequence). There are 14 residues in the CDR3. CDR3 sequence (DNA): TGTGCCAGCAGCCCGCCAGGAGGGCAAGAAAAACTGTTTTTT. Translated, it gives CASSPPGGQEKLFF.

This chain connects TRBV5-4 to TRBJ2-1; the match to TRBD2 covers 8 bases. After removal of 0 bases from V and 7 bases from J, the junction contained 9 bases not matched to a gene. Per germline, CDR1 SGHNT and CDR2 YYREEE (reference sequence). The CDR3 runs 16 residues. In DNA form, the CDR3 reads TGTGCCAGCAGCTTGGAAGCGGTAGCGGGAAGGAATGAGCAGTTCTTC. This sequence encodes CASSLEAVAGRNEQFF.

The genes are TRBV7-2 and TRBJ2-7, with a possible D match to TRBD2 (5 bases). Trimming stripped 3 bases from V and 7 bases from J, with 13 bases between. The CDR3 contains 13 residues. Germline V gene lookup returns CDR1 SGHTA and CDR2 FQGNSA. CDR3 in DNA: TGTGCCAGCAGCTTCGGTATCCGGGAAGAGCAGTACTTC. It is translated as CASSFGIREEQYF.

This clonotype was found a few times. The V gene is TRBV7-8, the J gene TRBJ1-5, with D unresolved. V was shortened by 1 base and J by 1 base, with 11 bases between the two germline ends. Germline CDR1 is SGHVS and CDR2 is FQNEAQ. The CDR3 sequence is 16 residues long. CDR3 residues: CASSLGLRGSNQPQHF. The CDR3 coding sequence is TGTGCCAGCAGCTTAGGGTTGCGAGGGAGCAATCAGCCCCAGCATTTT.

A few counts support this clonotype. The chain combines TRBV29-1 with TRBJ2-7; possible D gene TRBD2, 7 bases. The germline CDR1 and CDR2 sequences are SQVTM and ANQGSEA. The CDR3 extends over 15 amino acids. Deletions cut 0 bases from V and 5 bases from J, with 17 bases between. The CDR3 protein is CSVEERGGEFDEQYF. The CDR3 DNA reads as TGCAGCGTTGAAGAGAGGGGGGGAGAGTTTGACGAGCAGTACTTC.

This clonotype was picked up many times. The chain carries TRBV6-2 or TRBV6-3 and TRBJ2-5; 9 bases agree with TRBD1. The CDR3 extends over 15 amino acids. After removal of 8 bases from V and 0 bases from J, the junction contained 7 bases not matched to a gene. Germline V gene data show CDR1 as MNHEY and CDR2 as SVGEGT. The CDR3 loop reads CASRGTGTYQETQYF. The DNA for the CDR3 is TGTGCCAGCCGAGGGACAGGGACGTACCAAGAGACCCAGTACTTC.

This clonotype has only a few counts. This chain links TRBV3-1 with TRBJ2-7; TRBD1 aligns across 8 bases. V lost 1 base and J lost 2; bases outside the gene matches: 4. This CDR3 has 15 residues. Germline CDR1 and CDR2: LGHDT and YNNKEL (reference sequence). Here the CDR3 DNA reads TGTGCCAGCAGCCAAGTGTGGACAGGGACCTACGAGCAGTACTTC. This gives the protein CASSQVWTGTYEQYF.

This clonotype came up a few times. This chain links TRBV27 with TRBJ2-7; D is perhaps TRBD1 (6 bases). CDR1 is MNHEY and CDR2 is SMNVEV in the germline V gene (reference sequence). This CDR3 has 16 amino acids. V dropped 0 bases and J dropped 2 bases, with 14 bases sitting between them. CDR3 residues: CASSLSTGHRTYEQYF. In DNA form, the CDR3 reads TGTGCCAGCAGTTTATCGACAGGCCACAGGACCTACGAGCAGTACTTC.

This clonotype was counted only a few times. The chain employs TRBV7-4 and TRBJ2-2; weak D call: TRBD1 (6 bases). The CDR3 has 18 amino acids. Trimming took off 2 bases at V and 5 bases at J, with 21 bases between the two ends. Germline-derived CDR1 and CDR2 are SGHVT and SQSDAQ. The DNA for the CDR3 is TGTGCCAGCAGCTTATTTCAGGGGCTAAGGCAGGGGACCGGGGAGCTGTTTTTT. Amino acids: CASSLFQGLRQGTGELFF.

In this sample, this clonotype turned up many times. V is TRBV12-3 or TRBV12-4 and J is TRBJ1-2; no clear D gene. V was shortened by 1 base and J by 1 base, with 10 bases between the two germline ends. The CDR3 runs to 15 residues. In DNA form, the CDR3 reads TGTGCCAGCAGTTTAGAAAGGCCGGTTAACTATGGCTACACCTTC. It is translated as CASSLERPVNYGYTF.